This TCR beta chain was identified in a study of cytomegalovirus exposure and HLA in healthy donors. Study context: As an earlier analysis found, about 190 million T cells yielded about 120 million unique TCR beta sequences. Findings and caveats of the study: Serostatus for CMV was the only available immune exposure information. Overall, under 200 TCR beta chains were annotated as cytomegalovirus-associated.

Sampled while nominally healthy, donors likely had unrecorded immune exposures. A multiplex PCR was run with 60 Vbeta primers and 13 Jbeta primers. Using immunoSEQ multiplex PCR, the repertoire was profiled, and TCRdb retains in-frame clones only, with some absent. The sample consists of about 110,000 clones, 60% to 80% of them appearing once. V lost 2 bases, J lost 5 bases, and 7 bases stayed unmatched. This CDR3 is built from 15 residues. Germline V gene data show CDR1 as SNHLY and CDR2 as FYNNEI. As for this clone: What it recognizes is unknown.

This sequence was found in a boy between 10 and 17 years old in good health and CMV-seronegative. The source material was PBMCs. The chain uses TRBV2 and TRBJ2-5; 8 bases line up with TRBD2. The CDR3: CASSERRGGLETQYF. The DNA of the CDR3 is TGTGCCAGCAGTGAAAGACGGGGGGGCCTGGAGACCCAGTACTTC.